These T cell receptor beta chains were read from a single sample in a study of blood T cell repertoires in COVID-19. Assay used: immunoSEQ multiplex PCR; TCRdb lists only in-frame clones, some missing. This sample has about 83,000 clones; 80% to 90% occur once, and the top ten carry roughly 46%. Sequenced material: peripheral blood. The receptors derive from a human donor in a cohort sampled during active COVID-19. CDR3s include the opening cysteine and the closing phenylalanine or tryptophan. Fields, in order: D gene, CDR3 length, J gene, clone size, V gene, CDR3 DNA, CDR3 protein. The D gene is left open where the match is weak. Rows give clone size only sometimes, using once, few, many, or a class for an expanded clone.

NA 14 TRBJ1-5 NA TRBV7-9 TGTGCCAGCAGCTTAGGACAGGGCAATCAGCCCCAGCATTTT CASSLGQGNQPQHF
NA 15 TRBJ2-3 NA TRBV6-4 TGTGCCAGCAGTGAGGGACACTACTCCACAGATACGCAGTATTTT CASSEGHYSTDTQYF
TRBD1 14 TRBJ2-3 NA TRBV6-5 TGTGCCAGCAGTAGGGGACAGGGGAAAGATACGCAGTATTTT CASSRGQGKDTQYF
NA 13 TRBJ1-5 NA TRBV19 TGTGCCAGTAGTACGCCCGGGAGCAAGCCCCAGCATTTT CASSTPGSKPQHF
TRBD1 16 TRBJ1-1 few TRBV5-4 TGTGCCAGCAGCCCGAGACAGGGGGGATTGAACACTGAAGCTTTCTTT CASSPRQGGLNTEAFF
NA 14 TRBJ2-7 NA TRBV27 TGTGCCAGCAGTTCAAGGCCCCCGGGCTACGAGCAGTACTTC CASSSRPPGYEQYF
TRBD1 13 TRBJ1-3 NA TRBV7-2 TGTGCCAGCAGCCAACAGGGGTTGAACACCATATATTTT CASSQQGLNTIYF
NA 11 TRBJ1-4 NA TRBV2 TGTGCCAGCAGTGAGAGGGAAAAACTGTTTTTT CASSEREKLFF
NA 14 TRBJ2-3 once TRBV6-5 TGTGCCAGCAGCCCCGGGACACCGGGGGATACGCAGTATTTT CASSPGTPGDTQYF
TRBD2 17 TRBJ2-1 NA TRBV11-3 TGTGCCAGCAGCCAAGGGGTCCTAGCGGGAGGGCCAAATGAGCAGTTCTTC CASSQGVLAGGPNEQFF
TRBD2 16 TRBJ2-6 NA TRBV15 TGTGCCACCAGCAGAGGTCGGGGGGCTGGGGCCAACGTCCTGACTTTC CATSRGRGAGANVLTF
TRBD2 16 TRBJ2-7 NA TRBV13 TGTGCCAGCAGCCCTAGTAGGACTAGCGGACACTACGAGCAGTACTTC CASSPSRTSGHYEQYF
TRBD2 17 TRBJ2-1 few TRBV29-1 TGCAGCGTTGAAGGAGCGGGGGGCATGAGCTCCTACAATGAGCAGTTCTTC CSVEGAGGMSSYNEQFF
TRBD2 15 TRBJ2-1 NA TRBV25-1 TGTGCCAGCAGCCAAGCGGGAGGGATGTACAATGAGCAGTTCTTC CASSQAGGMYNEQFF
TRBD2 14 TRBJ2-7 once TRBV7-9 TGTGCCAGCAGCCTAGCGGGAGGGCCAGGGGAGCAGTACTTC CASSLAGGPGEQYF
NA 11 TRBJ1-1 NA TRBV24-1 TGTGCCACCAGTGACCGGAGCGGAGCTTTCTTT CATSDRSGAFF
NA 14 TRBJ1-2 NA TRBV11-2 TGTGCCAGCAGCTTCAGGGGTTTCAACTATGGCTACACCTTC CASSFRGFNYGYTF
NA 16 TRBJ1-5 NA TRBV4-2 TGTGCCAGCAGCCAAGCTGGGGAGAGGGACAATCAGCCCCAGCATTTT CASSQAGERDNQPQHF
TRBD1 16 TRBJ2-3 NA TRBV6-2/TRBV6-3 TGTGCCAGCAGTTACCCAGGACAGGAGTTGGGAGATACGCAGTATTTT CASSYPGQELGDTQYF
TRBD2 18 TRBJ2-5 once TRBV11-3 TGTGCCAGCAGCCCCCAGGGACTAGCGGGATATAGCCAAGAGACCCAGTACTTC CASSPQGLAGYSQETQYF
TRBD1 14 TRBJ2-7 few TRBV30 TGTGCCTGGAGGCAGACAGGGGTGTCCTACGAGCAGTACTTC CAWRQTGVSYEQYF
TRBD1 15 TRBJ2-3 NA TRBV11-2 TGTGCCAGCAGCTTAGAAGGGACAGACAGAGATACGCAGTATTTT CASSLEGTDRDTQYF
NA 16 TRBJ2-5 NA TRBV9 TGTGCCAGCAGCGTAGGGAGGACCCCCGGGGAGGAGACCCAGTACTTC CASSVGRTPGEETQYF
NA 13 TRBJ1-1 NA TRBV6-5 TGTGCCAGCAGAAACCCACAGGGAACAGAAGCTTTCTTT CASRNPQGTEAFF
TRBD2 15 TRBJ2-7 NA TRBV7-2 TGTGCCAGCAGCCCTACTAGCGGGAGGGCACTAGAGCAGTACTTC CASSPTSGRALEQYF
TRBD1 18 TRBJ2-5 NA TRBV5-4 TGTGCCAGCAGCGCTGGGGTAAGAGGGGGCGGAACCGCAGGGACCCAGTACTTC CASSAGVRGGGTAGTQYF
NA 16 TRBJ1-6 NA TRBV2 TGTGCCAGCAGTGAACGTTCAACAGGATCTAATTCACCCCTCCACTTT CASSERSTGSNSPLHF
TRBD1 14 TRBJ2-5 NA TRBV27 TGTGCCAGCAGTTACGGACAGGGACAAGAGACCCAGTACTTC CASSYGQGQETQYF
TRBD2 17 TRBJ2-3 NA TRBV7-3 TGTGCCAGCAGCTTACCGCTAGCGGGAGGAGGGATGGATACGCAGTATTTT CASSLPLAGGGMDTQYF
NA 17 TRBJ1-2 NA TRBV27 TGTGCCAGCAGTGCACGACCCACACAGGGTGAGGGCTATGGCTACACCTTC CASSARPTQGEGYGYTF
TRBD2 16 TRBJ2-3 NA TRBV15 TGTGCCACCAGCAGAGAATTGCGGGGGAGCACAGATACGCAGTATTTT CATSRELRGSTDTQYF
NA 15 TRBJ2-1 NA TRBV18 TGTGCCAGCTCACCCTTTCGGGGAGGTGACAATGAGCAGTTCTTC CASSPFRGGDNEQFF
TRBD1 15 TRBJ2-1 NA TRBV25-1 TGTGCCAGCAGTGCGGCGGACAGGGAGCGGAATGAGCAGTTCTTC CASSAADRERNEQFF
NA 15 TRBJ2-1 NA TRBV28 TGTGCCAGCAGTCATCAGCCACGAGGAGGCAATGAGCAGTTCTTC CASSHQPRGGNEQFF
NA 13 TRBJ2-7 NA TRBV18 TGTGCCAGCTCACCTCAGGGGCCCTACGAGCAGTACTTC CASSPQGPYEQYF
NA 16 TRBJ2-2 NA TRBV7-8 TGTGCCAGCAGCCTTTTACCGGGACTTAACACCGGGGAGCTGTTTTTT CASSLLPGLNTGELFF
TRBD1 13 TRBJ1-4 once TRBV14 TGTGCCAGCAGCCTCTGGACAGGTGAAAAACTGTTTTTT CASSLWTGEKLFF
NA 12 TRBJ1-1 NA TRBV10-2 TGCGCCAGCAGTGCGGTGAACACTGAAGCTTTCTTT CASSAVNTEAFF
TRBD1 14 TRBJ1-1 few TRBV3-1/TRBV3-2 TGTGCCAGCAGCCCCCGGACAGGGAACACTGAAGCTTTCTTT CASSPRTGNTEAFF
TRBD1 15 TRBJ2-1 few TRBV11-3 TGTGCCAGCAGCAAACGGGACAGGGGGTCGAATGAGCAGTTCTTC CASSKRDRGSNEQFF
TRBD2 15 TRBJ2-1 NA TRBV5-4 TGTGCCAGCAGCACTAGCGGGAGTGCCTACAATGAGCAGTTCTTC CASSTSGSAYNEQFF
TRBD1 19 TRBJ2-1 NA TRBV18 TGTGCCAGCTCAAAATCGGGACAGGGTTTAATTAGCTCCTACAATGAGCAGTTCTTC CASSKSGQGLISSYNEQFF
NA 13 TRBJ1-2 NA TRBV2 TGTGCCAGCAGTGAAGCGCCCGCGTCTGGCTACACCTTC CASSEAPASGYTF
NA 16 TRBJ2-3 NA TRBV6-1 TGTGCCAGCAGTGAAGAGGTGGTGGGAGTCACAGATACGCAGTATTTT CASSEEVVGVTDTQYF
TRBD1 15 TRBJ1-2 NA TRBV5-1 TGCGCCAGCAGCTTTGGGGGACAGGAAAACTATGGCTACACCTTC CASSFGGQENYGYTF
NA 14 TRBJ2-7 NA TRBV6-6 TGTGCCAGCAGGGCCGGACAGGGCGGGGGCGAGCAGTACTTC CASRAGQGGGEQYF
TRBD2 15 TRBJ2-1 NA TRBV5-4 TGTGCCAGCAGCGCGCCAGGGACTACCAAAGATGAGCAGTTCTTC CASSAPGTTKDEQFF
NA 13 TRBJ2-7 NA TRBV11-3 TGTGCCAGCAGTCCGCCGTTCAGCGACGAGCAGTACTTC CASSPPFSDEQYF
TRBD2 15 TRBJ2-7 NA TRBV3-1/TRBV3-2 TGTGCCAGCAGCCAGGCTAGCGGGAGGGCCTACGAGCAGTACTTC CASSQASGRAYEQYF
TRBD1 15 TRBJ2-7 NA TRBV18 TGTGCCAGCTCACCACCCTCGGGACAGGGGTTCGAGCAGTACTTC CASSPPSGQGFEQYF
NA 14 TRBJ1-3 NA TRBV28 TGTGCCAGCAACCAACAGGGAGACGGAAACACCATATATTTT CASNQQGDGNTIYF
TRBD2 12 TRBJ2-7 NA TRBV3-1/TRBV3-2 TGTGCCAGCAGCCAAGCGGGAGGCGAGCAGTACTTC CASSQAGGEQYF